This passage covers 19 T cell receptor beta chains from one sample sequenced in a study of cytomegalovirus exposure and HLA in healthy donors. The PCR was carried out with 60 Vbeta primers and 13 Jbeta primers. Clones were read by immunoSEQ multiplex PCR, and TCRdb kept only the in-frame ones, dropping some. Altogether about 140,000 clones are present, roughly 79% being singletons, with the ten largest covering about 1.5%. The sequenced sample was PBMCs. The receptors derive from a man younger than 40 in good health and CMV-seropositive.

The rearrangement uses TRBV7-8 and TRBJ2-3; D call uncertain. The germline V gene encodes CDR1 SGHVS and CDR2 FQNEAQ. The CDR3 runs to 14 residues. V was cut by 2 bases and J by 6 bases, with 12 bases left in between. The CDR3 region is CASSLTRARDTQYF. CDR3 DNA: TGTGCCAGCAGCTTAACACGCGCCAGGGATACGCAGTATTTT. Using reference TRBV7-8 and TRBJ2-3 for the parts outside the CDR3, the full variable domain is GAGVSQSPRYKVAKRGQDVALRCDPISGHVSLFWYQQALGQGPEFLTYFQNEAQLDKSGLPSDRFFAERPEGSVSTLKIQRTQQEDSAVYLCASSLTRARDTQYFGPGTRLTVL.

This chain joins TRBV14 and TRBJ2-2; 10 bases map to TRBD2. V trimming: 5 bases; J trimming: 4 bases; junction bases outside the gene matches: 7. The CDR3 totals 16 residues. The germline V gene encodes CDR1 SGHDN and CDR2 FVKESK. The chain's CDR3 is CASSGKLAGTTGELFF. The CDR3 DNA is TGTGCCAGCAGCGGTAAACTAGCGGGAACCACCGGGGAGCTGTTTTTT.

The chain carries TRBV6-5 and TRBJ1-4; 8 bases align to TRBD1. The germline CDR1 and CDR2 sequences are MNHEY and SVGAGI. The CDR3 is 15 residues long. V gave up 0 bases and J gave up 10 bases; unmatched junction bases: 7. The chain's CDR3 is CASSYSTTGGRKLFF. CDR3 nucleotide sequence: TGTGCCAGCAGTTACTCCACTACAGGGGGGAGAAAACTGTTTTTT.

The V and J genes are TRBV6-6 and TRBJ2-1; 10 nucleotides match TRBD1. This CDR3 is 12 amino acids long. Unmatched junction bases numbered 2, after V lost 0 bases and J lost 15 bases. The germline V gene encodes CDR1 MNHNY and CDR2 SVGAGI (reference sequence). CDR3 region: CASSYSRDRGFF. CDR3 nucleotides: TGTGCCAGCAGTTACTCGAGGGACAGGGGGTTCTTC.

The chain has TRBV9 and TRBJ2-7; 8 bases match TRBD1. Trimming took 3 bases from V and 5 from J; bases not matched to a gene: 10. The CDR3 extends over 15 amino acids. Germline CDR1 is SGDLS and CDR2 is YYNGEE. The CDR3 is CASSEGAQGAHEQYF. The CDR3 DNA sequence: TGTGCCAGCAGCGAGGGCGCCCAGGGGGCCCACGAGCAGTACTTC.

The rearrangement uses TRBV5-4 and TRBJ2-7; 9 positions agree with TRBD1. Per germline, CDR1 SGHNT and CDR2 YYREEE (reference sequence). This CDR3 spans 16 amino acids. The V and J ends lost 0 bases and 6 bases, in that order; junction bases with no gene match: 10. CDR3 protein: CASSLGGTGSLTEQYF. The CDR3 DNA is TGTGCCAGCAGCTTGGGTGGGACAGGGAGTCTAACCGAGCAGTACTTC.

The genes are TRBV5-1 and TRBJ1-1; D is uncertain. This CDR3 region has 12 residues. Germline loops: CDR1 SGHRS, CDR2 YFSETQ. V lost 2 bases, J lost 4 bases, and 6 bases lay in between. The CDR3 is CASSFDFTEAFF. The CDR3 DNA sequence: TGCGCCAGCAGCTTCGACTTCACTGAAGCTTTCTTT.

This clone was picked up one time. The rearrangement links TRBV27 to TRBJ2-3, with 9 bases lining up with TRBD2. CDR3 length: 19 residues. The germline gives CDR1 MNHEY, CDR2 SMNVEV (reference sequence). With V trimmed by 2 bases and J by 1 base, 13 bases remained unmatched. The CDR3: CASSLMGLLSSGGTDTQYF. CDR3 coding DNA: TGTGCCAGCAGTTTAATGGGGCTATTATCTAGCGGGGGCACAGATACGCAGTATTTT.

V and J are TRBV28 and TRBJ2-7; the match to TRBD1 covers 11 bases. J gave up 5 bases and V 0 bases, and 0 bases lay outside the gene matches. The length of the CDR3 is 14 residues. Germline values: CDR1 MDHEN, CDR2 SYDVKM. The CDR3, as DNA: TGTGCCAGCAGTTTATGGGGACAGGGGGACGAGCAGTACTTC. Protein: CASSLWGQGDEQYF.

This chain links TRBV7-9 with TRBJ1-1; D is undetermined. The V gene's germline CDR1 is SEHNR and CDR2 FQNEAQ (reference sequence). V lost 2 bases to trimming and J lost 3 bases, with 7 bases between them. The CDR3 is 13 amino acids. The CDR3 loop is CASSLLEDTEAFF. DNA of the CDR3: TGTGCCAGCAGCTTACTAGAGGACACTGAAGCTTTCTTT.

This clone has just a few counts. The gene calls are TRBV2 and TRBJ1-1; TRBD1 aligns across 7 bases. The CDR3 runs to 12 residues. With V trimmed by 7 bases and J by 3 bases, 2 bases remained unmatched. Germline CDR1 is SNHLY and CDR2 is FYNNEI. The CDR3 spells CASKTGDTEAFF. In DNA form, the CDR3 reads TGTGCCAGCAAAACAGGGGACACTGAAGCTTTCTTT. Using reference TRBV2 and TRBJ1-1 for the parts outside the CDR3, the full variable domain is EPEVTQTPSHQVTQMGQEVILRCVPISNHLYFYWYRQILGQKVEFLVSFYNNEISEKSEIFDDQFSVERPDGSNFTLKIRSTKLEDSAMYFCASKTGDTEAFFGQGTRLTVV.

Notes on this clone: Germline and junction disagree at one end, which may indicate a read error. Other nucleotide sequences in the sample specify the same CDR3. This chain links TRBV2 with TRBJ1-6; D perhaps matches TRBD1 (5 bases). CDR1 and CDR2 from the germline V gene are SNHLY and FYNNEI. This CDR3 spans 15 amino acids. CDR3 bases: TGCGCCAGCAGTTCCCTCGGCTGGGGGGATTCACCCCTCCACTTT. This codes for CASSSLGWGDSPLHF.

The gene calls are TRBV19 and TRBJ1-1, with a weak D call TRBD1 (5 bases). Germline V gives CDR1 LNHDA, CDR2 SQIVND (reference sequence). The germline V and J ends were trimmed by 1 base and 8 bases, with 11 bases remaining between them. The CDR3 is made up of 13 amino acids. Here the CDR3 reads CASSIASGKEAFF. CDR3 DNA sequence: TGTGCCAGTAGTATAGCTTCAGGGAAGGAAGCTTTCTTT.

This clone was detected only once. The sample carries other DNA sequences with the same CDR3. The J gene is TRBJ1-5, the V gene TRBV5-1; possible D gene TRBD1, 6 bases. Germline assignment: CDR1 SGHRS and CDR2 YFSETQ. Trimming took 0 bases from V and 0 from J, leaving 13 bases between them. The CDR3 loop spans 17 amino acids. CDR3 region: CASSLGAGGDSNQPQHF. The CDR3 DNA sequence: TGCGCCAGCAGCTTGGGGGCGGGGGGCGATAGCAATCAGCCCCAGCATTTT.

V gene TRBV6-5 combines with J gene TRBJ1-5; TRBD1 matches at 12 bases. Germline trimming cut 8 bases from V and 7 bases from J; bases unmatched to any gene: 3. Germline CDR1 reads MNHEY; CDR2 reads SVGAGI. The CDR3 loop spans 13 amino acids. The CDR3 reads CASGTGGEQPQHF. CDR3 in DNA: TGTGCCAGCGGGACAGGGGGCGAACAGCCCCAGCATTTT.

The rearrangement links TRBV13 to TRBJ1-1, with TRBD1 matching 8 bases. After removal of 5 bases from V and 4 bases from J, the junction contained 6 bases not matched to a gene. Germline-derived CDR1 and CDR2 are PRHDT and FYEKMQ (reference sequence). The CDR3 extends over 14 amino acids. In nucleotides, the CDR3 is TGTGCCAGCAGCCCGACAGGGGAGGGCACTGAAGCTTTCTTT. Its translation is CASSPTGEGTEAFF.

The V and J genes are TRBV29-1 and TRBJ1-2; no clear D gene. Germline CDR1 is SQVTM and CDR2 is ANQGSEA. There are 11 residues in the CDR3. Trimming removed 3 bases from V and 4 bases from J, with 6 bases in between. In DNA, the CDR3 is TGCAGCGTTGATGAGGGCTATGGCTACACCTTC. Translated: CSVDEGYGYTF. Supplemented by reference TRBV29-1 and TRBJ1-2, the full variable domain reads SAVISQKPSRDICQRGTSLTIQCQVDSQVTMMFWYRQQPGQSLTLIATANQGSEATYESGFVIDKFPISRPNLTFSTLTVSNMSPEDSSIYLCSVDEGYGYTFGSGTRLTVV.

This clone was counted only a few times. The rearrangement joins TRBV14 to TRBJ2-3; D unclear. Trimming removed 1 base from V and 8 bases from J, with 4 bases in between. In germline, CDR1 is SGHDN, CDR2 FVKESK. The CDR3 runs to 11 residues. In nucleotides, the CDR3 is TGTGCCAGCAGCCAAGCCCTTACGCAGTATTTT. It yields the protein CASSQALTQYF.

Here the CDR3 reads CASSSSGRATDTQYF. The CDR3 DNA follows: TGTGCCAGCAGTAGTAGCGGGAGGGCCACAGATACGCAGTATTTT. V usage is TRBV11-3 and J usage is TRBJ2-3; 11 nucleotides agree with TRBD2. Trimming at V came to 6 bases and at J to 2 bases, leaving 4 bases not matched to a gene. The CDR3 spans 15 residues. Per germline, CDR1 SGHNT and CDR2 YENEEA.